These 2 T cell receptor beta chains originate from one sample sequenced in a study of regulatory T cells in long-lasting Graves disease (dated by TCRdb to the early 2020s). The meaning of the sample's time point label: newly diagnosed GD, antithyroid drugs for less than 3 months. For both TCR sequencing and RNA sequencing, RNA was extracted from PBMCs using TRIzol. Library preparation used multiplex PCR. The listed sequencing device is Illumina HiSeq 4000. TCR beta libraries were built with iRepertoire HTBI primers and Arm-PCR amplification of CDR3 regions. The public sequencing data were trimmed at Q25 with fastp and processed into clonotypes with MiXCR by TCRdb, which kept only in-frame beta chains. Each record represents a unique CDR3 protein, reported with the most common genes and DNA among its rows. In this sample the table shows 400,000 to 450,000 distinct CDR3 sequences, about 15% of which occur a single time. Jointly, the top ten make up about a sixth of the sample.

These same records also appear under a second study, on T cells in Graves' hyperthyroidism and ophthalmopathy.

The sequenced sample was peripheral blood mononuclear cells (PBMCs), obtained at new diagnosis, from a patient treated with antithyroid drugs. The origin of the receptors is a woman in her thirties with Graves disease. Donor details come from another sample of the same person, matched by shared clones.

The chain combines TRBV5-4 with TRBJ2-3; TRBD2 matches at 9 bases. The CDR3 has 16 residues. V shed 0 bases, J shed 2 bases, and the junction held 4 bases outside the gene matches. Germline CDR1 reads SGHNT; CDR2 reads YYREEE (reference sequence). The CDR3 loop reads CASSLALAGITDTQYF. DNA for the CDR3: TGTGCCAGCAGCTTGGCCCTAGCGGGGATCACAGATACGCAGTATTTT.

The chain uses TRBV20-1 and TRBJ2-2; perhaps TRBD2 as D (5 bases). The CDR3 is 15 residues long. V lost 2 bases and J lost 7, with 17 bases in between. Germline V gives CDR1 DFQATT, CDR2 SNEGSKA (reference sequence). In DNA, the CDR3 is TGCAGTGCTAGAAGGTCTGCGATAGAGGGCGGGGAGCTGTTTTTT. Amino acids: CSARRSAIEGGELFF.